These T cell receptor beta chains were read from a single sample in a study of blood T cell repertoires in COVID-19. Here immunoSEQ multiplex PCR was the method, and the copy in TCRdb shows in-frame clones only, minus some. The sample has some 120,000 clones, 55% to 75% seen once; the top ten hold about 2.2%. The sample comprised peripheral blood. The receptors stem from an older woman with acute or convalescent COVID-19. Each CDR3 is given with its conserved first and last residue. A D gene is named only where the DNA matches it firmly. The size entry is marked missing in some rows and otherwise reads once, few, many or a size class.

j_call d_call v_call clone_size cdr3_nt cdr3_aa
TRBJ2-7 NA TRBV29-1 NA TGCAGCGCGCGGGACAGTAGCATTGGTGAGCAGTACTTC CSARDSSIGEQYF
TRBJ1-6 NA TRBV5-4 once TGTGCCAGCAGCTCAATTTCCGGGACACATAATTCACCCCTCCACTTT CASSSISGTHNSPLHF
TRBJ1-2 TRBD1 TRBV6-5 NA TGTGCCAGCAGCCAAAGGTGGGACAGGGGAGATGGCTACACCTTC CASSQRWDRGDGYTF
TRBJ1-6 NA TRBV19 NA TGTGCCAGTAGTATCGGAGAGAACGCGTATAATTCACCCCTCCACTTT CASSIGENAYNSPLHF
TRBJ1-4 TRBD1 TRBV6-1 NA TGTGCCAGCAGTGAACGGACAGGCTCCTCGGGGAATGAAAAACTGTTTTTT CASSERTGSSGNEKLFF
TRBJ1-1 NA TRBV6-2/TRBV6-3 NA TGTGCCAGCAGTTGGGACACCTTGAACACTGAAGCTTTCTTT CASSWDTLNTEAFF
TRBJ2-1 NA TRBV30 NA TGCTCTCTGAGCGGGCAGGGAGGCCGCAATGAGCAGTTCTTC CSLSGQGGRNEQFF
TRBJ1-1 NA TRBV5-1 NA TGCGCCAGCCGTACAGGGAGGGACACTGAAGCTTTCTTT CASRTGRDTEAFF
TRBJ1-4 NA TRBV3-1/TRBV3-2 once TGTGCCAGCAGATCAAGGGGAACTAATGAAAAACTGTTTTTT CASRSRGTNEKLFF
TRBJ2-3 NA TRBV7-6 NA TGTGCCAGCAGCCGAGATACGCAGTATTTT CASSRDTQYF
TRBJ2-7 TRBD2 TRBV2 NA TGTGCCAGCAGTGACGGAGCGGGAGACACCTACGAGCAGTACTTC CASSDGAGDTYEQYF
TRBJ1-6 TRBD1 TRBV5-1 few TGCGCCAGCAGCTCCGGGACAGGGGGCACGAATTCACCCCTCCACTTT CASSSGTGGTNSPLHF
TRBJ2-5 NA TRBV7-6 NA TGTGCCAGCAGCTTTAAAGAGACCCAGTACTTC CASSFKETQYF
TRBJ2-1 TRBD2 TRBV3-1/TRBV3-2 NA TGTGCCAGCAGCCGGGAACTAGCGGGGGAGCAGTTCTTC CASSRELAGEQFF
TRBJ1-2 NA TRBV7-9 few TGTGCCAGCACCCCATTCACAGTTAACTATGGCTACACCTTC CASTPFTVNYGYTF
TRBJ2-7 NA TRBV7-2 few TGTGCCAGCAGCTTCCGGGGTAGTTCCTACGAGCAGTACTTC CASSFRGSSYEQYF
TRBJ2-5 TRBD1 TRBV7-2 NA TGTGCCAGCAGCTTAGGTGACAGGGATAGGGAGACCCAGTACTTC CASSLGDRDRETQYF
TRBJ1-4 NA TRBV4-1 NA TGCGCCAGCAGCCTTCCGGGAGAAGGGAGGAATGAAAAACTGTTTTTT CASSLPGEGRNEKLFF
TRBJ1-1 NA TRBV19 NA TGTGCCAGCAGATCCCTCGTTACGAACACTGAAGCTTTCTTT CASRSLVTNTEAFF
TRBJ1-2 NA TRBV28 NA TGTGCCAGCAGGGGTTCTGGGTCAACGGGTGGCTACACCTTC CASRGSGSTGGYTF
TRBJ1-2 TRBD1 TRBV12-3/TRBV12-4 NA TGTGCCAGCAGGGGACAGGCCCCTAAGGGCTACACCTTC CASRGQAPKGYTF
TRBJ1-5 NA TRBV10-2 NA TGCGCCCCGGTTAGCAATCAGCCCCAGCATTTT CAPVSNQPQHF
TRBJ2-5 NA TRBV30 NA TGTGCCTGGAGCCCCCAGGCAGGCGTTCAAGAGACCCAGTACTTC CAWSPQAGVQETQYF
TRBJ2-7 TRBD1 TRBV5-1 NA TGCGCCAGCAGCAGCCGGGACAGGGCCTCCGAGCAGTACTTC CASSSRDRASEQYF
TRBJ2-1 NA TRBV7-2 many TGTGCCAGCAGCTTAGGACGGGGCTCCTACAATGAGCAGTTCTTC CASSLGRGSYNEQFF
TRBJ2-7 NA TRBV5-1 NA TGCGCCAGCAGCGTACAGGGTACGGAGCAGTACTTC CASSVQGTEQYF
TRBJ2-1 TRBD1 TRBV5-4 few TGTGCCAGCAGCCGCAGTAGTGGACAGGGCTACAATGAGCAGTTCTTC CASSRSSGQGYNEQFF
TRBJ2-3 TRBD1 TRBV28 once TGTGCCAGCAGTCCGGGACAGACGACAGATACGCAGTATTTT CASSPGQTTDTQYF
TRBJ2-2 TRBD2 TRBV3-1/TRBV3-2 NA TGTGCCAGCAAAAAAGGGGGAACTAGCGGGAGAGTTTCCGGGGAGCTGTTTTTT CASKKGGTSGRVSGELFF
TRBJ1-4 NA TRBV7-8 few TGTGCCAGCAGAGTGCGGGGGTCGAATGAAAAACTGTTTTTT CASRVRGSNEKLFF
TRBJ1-6 NA TRBV15 NA TGTGCCACCAGCAGAGGTGGCAGAGGTTCACCCCTCCACTTT CATSRGGRGSPLHF
TRBJ1-3 TRBD1 TRBV30 NA TGTGCCTGGACCAGGACAGGGGGAGGCAGTTTTGACACCATATATTTT CAWTRTGGGSFDTIYF
TRBJ1-6 NA TRBV6-1 NA TGTGCCAGCAGTGATGGCAGACCCCTCCACTTT CASSDGRPLHF
TRBJ2-5 TRBD1 TRBV2 NA TGTGCCAGCAGCACAGGGGCGCACGCGGTGGCCCAGTACTTC CASSTGAHAVAQYF
TRBJ2-1 NA TRBV7-8 NA TGTGCCAGCAGCTTAGGGTTATCAGTAAATAACAATGAGCAGTTCTTC CASSLGLSVNNNEQFF
TRBJ2-7 NA TRBV10-3 NA TGTGCCATCAGTGATGGATTACGGGGTTACGAGCAGTACTTC CAISDGLRGYEQYF
TRBJ2-1 TRBD2 TRBV4-2 NA TGTGCCAGCAGCCAAGGGGGACTAGCGGACAATGAGCAGTTCTTC CASSQGGLADNEQFF
TRBJ2-1 TRBD1 TRBV28 NA TGTGCCAGCAGTTCAACAGGGGTTGACGCCGGCAATGAGCAGTTCTTC CASSSTGVDAGNEQFF
TRBJ2-1 NA TRBV28 few TGTGCCAGCAGCCCAATTCGGGACTGGAACAATGAGCAGTTCTTC CASSPIRDWNNEQFF
TRBJ1-1 NA TRBV5-1 NA TGCGCCAGCAGAGAAGGGGAATACACTGAAGCTTTCTTT CASREGEYTEAFF
TRBJ2-7 TRBD2 TRBV4-3 NA TGCGCCAGCAGCGAAAGGGTCGGGGGGTGGTCCTACGAGCAGTACTTC CASSERVGGWSYEQYF
TRBJ1-5 NA TRBV10-3 NA TGTGCCATCAGCATTGGGGAGGGGAGCAATCAGCCCCAGCATTTT CAISIGEGSNQPQHF
TRBJ1-5 NA TRBV28 many TGTGCCAGCGCGAGGCGGGGGAACAATCAGCCCCAGCATTTT CASARRGNNQPQHF
TRBJ2-6 NA TRBV7-9 NA TGTGCCAGCAGCTTAGGAGGGTCTGGGGCCAACGTCCTGACTTTC CASSLGGSGANVLTF